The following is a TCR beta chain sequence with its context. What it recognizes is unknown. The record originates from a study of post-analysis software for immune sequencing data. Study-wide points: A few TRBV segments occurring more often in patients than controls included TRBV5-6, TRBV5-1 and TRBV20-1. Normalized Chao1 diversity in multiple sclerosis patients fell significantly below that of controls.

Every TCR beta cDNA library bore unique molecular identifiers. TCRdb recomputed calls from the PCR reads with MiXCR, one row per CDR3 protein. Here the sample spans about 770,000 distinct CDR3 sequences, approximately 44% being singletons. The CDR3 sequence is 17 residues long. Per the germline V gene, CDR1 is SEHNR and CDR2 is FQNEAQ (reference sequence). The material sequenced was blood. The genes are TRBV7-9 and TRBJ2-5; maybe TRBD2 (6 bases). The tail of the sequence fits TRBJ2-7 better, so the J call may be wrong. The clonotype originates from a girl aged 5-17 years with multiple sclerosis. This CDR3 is CASTSSGGRPNPYEQYF. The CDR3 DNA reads TGTGCCAGCACCTCTTCCGGGGGTCGGCCGAACCCCTACGAGCAGTACTTC.